The 9 T cell receptor beta chains given below trace back to one sample, sequenced in a study of OX40 agonist ivuxolimab in advanced cancers. Generated by immunoSEQ multiplex PCR, the TCRdb table keeps only in-frame clones and is missing some. The data show 9,500 to 10,000 clones, 89% seen once. The sample here was CD4+ or CD8+ T cells sorted from blood, taken in a trial of the OX40 agonist ivuxolimab. The source is an adult with an advanced solid tumor such as melanoma, head and neck, liver or kidney cancer.

The rearrangement joins TRBV7-9 to TRBJ2-3; no definite D call. Trimming took off 1 base at V and 4 bases at J, with 3 bases between the two ends. CDR3 length equals 12 residues. CDR1 is SEHNR, CDR2 FQNEAQ, per germline (reference sequence). CDR3 in amino acids: CASSLVSDTQYF. In nucleotides, the CDR3 is TGTGCCAGCAGCTTAGTGTCAGATACGCAGTATTTT.

A single count supports this clone. This rearrangement joins TRBV7-9 to TRBJ1-3; no clear D gene. V gave up 4 bases and J gave up 3 bases, with 7 bases separating them. The CDR3 loop spans 13 amino acids. The germline V gene encodes CDR1 SEHNR and CDR2 FQNEAQ (reference sequence). The CDR3 nucleotides are TGTGCCAGCAGCTCCCCTGATGGAAACACCATATATTTT. This codes for CASSSPDGNTIYF.

The genes are TRBV4-2 and TRBJ2-3; 15 nucleotides align to TRBD2. The CDR3 runs 18 residues. CDR1 LGHNA and CDR2 YNFKEQ come from the germline V gene. Losses at the gene ends were 3 bases for V and 3 bases for J; bases not matched to a gene: 7. Here the CDR3 reads CASSQAAGLAGGTDTQYF. CDR3 nucleotides: TGTGCCAGCAGCCAGGCTGCGGGACTAGCGGGAGGAACAGATACGCAGTATTTT.

The gene calls are TRBV5-1 and TRBJ1-4; possible D gene TRBD1, 6 bases. CDR1 is SGHRS, CDR2 YFSETQ, per germline. The CDR3 totals 13 residues. The V end lost 6 bases, the J end lost 8 bases, and 14 bases lay between the germline ends. CDR3 region: CASTRQDGEKLFF. DNA of the CDR3: TGCGCCAGCACGAGACAGGACGGGGAAAAACTGTTTTTT.

The chain uses TRBV9 and TRBJ2-7, with a weak D call TRBD1 (6 bases). CDR1 is SGDLS, CDR2 YYNGEE, per germline. V lost 2 bases to trimming and J lost 2 bases, with 14 bases between them. The CDR3 covers 15 residues. The CDR3 nucleotides are TGTGCCAGCAGCGTGGAGACAGGCGGTACCTACGAGCAGTACTTC. This encodes CASSVETGGTYEQYF.

The chain links TRBV10-3 to TRBJ2-7; no definite D call. V was pared by 6 bases and J by 0 bases, with 12 bases between. CDR1 ENHRY and CDR2 SYGVKD come from the germline V gene. There are 14 residues in the CDR3. The CDR3 is CAIRDPVDSYEQYF. Here the CDR3 DNA reads TGTGCCATCAGGGACCCGGTGGACTCCTACGAGCAGTACTTC.

This sequence joins TRBV19 and TRBJ2-7, with D perhaps TRBD1 (6 bases). Germline V lookup: CDR1 LNHDA, CDR2 SQIVND (reference sequence). The V gene lost 2 bases and the J gene lost 0 bases, with 17 bases spanning the gap. The CDR3 sequence is 17 residues long. CDR3 region: CASSIPVRGLSSYEQYF. The CDR3 DNA sequence: TGTGCCAGTAGTATACCCGTCAGGGGTCTGAGCTCCTACGAGCAGTACTTC.

The chain uses TRBV10-1 and TRBJ2-2; 10 bases align to TRBD1. The CDR3 consists of 15 residues. With 4 bases clipped from V and 8 bases from J, the junction kept 7 bases outside the gene matches. Germline-derived CDR1 and CDR2 are WNHNN and SYGVQD (reference sequence). The CDR3 loop reads CASSALTGGRGELFF. DNA of the CDR3: TGCGCCAGCAGTGCCCTGACAGGGGGCCGGGGGGAGCTGTTTTTT.

The chain is built from TRBV7-2 and TRBJ2-7; 9 bases line up with TRBD2. The CDR3 length is 14 residues. V was clipped by 5 bases and J by 4 bases; unmatched bases: 6. Germline V lookup: CDR1 SGHTA, CDR2 FQGNSA. CDR3 amino acids: CASSTNSGRYEQYF. The DNA of the CDR3 is TGTGCCAGCAGCACTAACAGCGGGAGGTACGAGCAGTACTTC.